The 27 T cell receptor beta chains presented below share a single source sample, sequenced in a study of cytomegalovirus exposure and HLA in healthy donors. Assay used: immunoSEQ multiplex PCR; TCRdb lists only in-frame clones, some missing. In the table there are around 160,000 clones, around four fifths of which are singletons. Source material: PBMCs. The origin of the receptors is a man aged 30 to 39 in good health and CMV-seropositive.

This chain uses TRBV5-1 with TRBJ1-4; 7 bases line up with TRBD1. V lost 2 bases and J lost 2; bases outside the gene matches: 6. The CDR3 has 16 residues. The germline CDR1 and CDR2 sequences are SGHRS and YFSETQ. CDR3 coding DNA: TGCGCCAGCAGCTTCGAGGGGGCTTTGACTAATGAAAAACTGTTTTTT. Protein sequence: CASSFEGALTNEKLFF.

This sequence joins TRBV29-1 and TRBJ1-2; no clear D gene. Between the trimmed V and J ends, which lost 7 bases and 4 bases, there was a span of 19 bases. This CDR3 is built from 14 residues. The germline V gene encodes CDR1 SQVTM and CDR2 ANQGSEA. Here the CDR3 DNA reads TGCAGCGCGGGATCTTTCCAAGAGGGCTATGGCTACACCTTC. This codes for CSAGSFQEGYGYTF.

The V gene is TRBV7-3, the J gene TRBJ2-4, with D possibly matching TRBD2 (5 bases). V was cut by 1 base and J by 6 bases, with 10 bases left in between. This CDR3 is 14 amino acids long. Germline lookup yields CDR1 SGHTA and CDR2 FQGTGA. Here the CDR3 DNA reads TGTGCCAGCAGCTTAAATAGGGAGATAAACATTCAGTACTTC. Translated: CASSLNREINIQYF.

The V gene is TRBV7-6, the J gene TRBJ1-4; no clear D. V was cut by 5 bases and J by 5 bases, with 9 bases left in between. Germline-derived CDR1 and CDR2 are SGHVS and FNYEAQ. The CDR3 runs 13 residues. In DNA, the CDR3 is TGTGCCAGCAGCCCACGACAAAATGAAAAACTGTTTTTT. Translation gives CASSPRQNEKLFF.

V and J are TRBV7-8 and TRBJ2-7; 8 nucleotides agree with TRBD1. The germline V gene has CDR1 SGHVS and CDR2 FQNEAQ. With 5 bases clipped from V and 1 base from J, the junction kept 7 bases outside the gene matches. This CDR3 region has 15 residues. The DNA for the CDR3 is TGTGCCAGCAGCAAACGACAGGGGACTTCCTACGAGCAGTACTTC. Translating it yields CASSKRQGTSYEQYF.

The chain uses TRBV2 and TRBJ1-6, with D hard to call. V was cut by 6 bases and J by 7 bases, with 13 bases left in between. Germline lookup yields CDR1 SNHLY and CDR2 FYNNEI. This CDR3 has 14 residues. This CDR3 reads CASSQRSRNSPLHF. CDR3 bases: TGTGCCAGCAGCCAGAGATCCAGGAATTCACCCCTCCACTTT.

The rearrangement uses TRBV9 and TRBJ2-7, with D possibly TRBD1 on 6 matching bases. Trimming took off 0 bases at V and 0 bases at J, with 7 bases between the two ends. The CDR3 totals 14 residues. Germline CDR1 reads SGDLS; CDR2 reads YYNGEE. The CDR3 DNA reads TGTGCCAGCAGCGTAGAGGACAGCTCCTACGAGCAGTACTTC. Translation: CASSVEDSSYEQYF.

The chain carries TRBV6-6 and TRBJ2-5; 10 nucleotides match TRBD2. V shed 6 bases, J shed 1 base, and the junction held 2 bases outside the gene matches. This CDR3 is 14 amino acids long. The germline V gene encodes CDR1 MNHNY and CDR2 SVGAGI (reference sequence). The CDR3 bases are TGTGCCAGCAGACGACTAGCGGGCCAAGAGACCCAGTACTTC. It codes for CASRRLAGQETQYF.

The rearrangement uses TRBV12-5 and TRBJ1-1; possible D gene TRBD1, 6 bases. Looked up from germline, CDR1 is LGHNT and CDR2 is FRNRAP. The ends were cut back, 6 bases at V and 0 bases at J, with 11 bases in the middle. CDR3 size: 14 residues. The CDR3 reads CASGADSLNTEAFF. DNA of the CDR3: TGTGCTAGTGGGGCGGACAGTTTGAACACTGAAGCTTTCTTT.

The chain has TRBV19 and TRBJ2-5; D possibly corresponds to TRBD2 (7 bases). V was clipped by 7 bases and J by 4 bases, with 16 bases between them. Germline CDR1 LNHDA, CDR2 SQIVND (reference sequence). The CDR3 length is 14 residues. The DNA of the CDR3 is TGTGCCAGTAACTGGGCGGGGGCAGGAGAGACCCAGTACTTC. Translated, it gives CASNWAGAGETQYF.

This clone came up a few times. V is TRBV27 and J is TRBJ1-6, with 7 bases matching TRBD1. Germline V gene data show CDR1 as MNHEY and CDR2 as SMNVEV (reference sequence). The CDR3 length is 13 residues. The V gene end was trimmed by 6 bases and the J gene end by 10 bases; junction bases not matched to a gene: 6. The CDR3 bases are TGTGCCAGCAGGGGAACAGGGGCGTCACCCCTCCACTTT. It codes for CASRGTGASPLHF.

In this sample, this clone turned up many times. The chain recombines TRBV30 with TRBJ2-5; 10 bases map to TRBD2. The trim removed 7 bases at V and 5 bases at J, leaving 4 bases unmatched. CDR3 length: 12 amino acids. The germline V gene encodes CDR1 GTSNPN and CDR2 SVGIG (reference sequence). The CDR3 region has the DNA TGTGCCTTAAGGACTAGCGGCGAGACCCAGTACTTC. The encoded protein is CALRTSGETQYF.

CDR3 bases: TGTGCCTGGAGTGTACAGGGGGGCTGGCAGCCCCAGCATTTT. This encodes CAWSVQGGWQPQHF. The chain recombines TRBV30 with TRBJ1-5; 8 bases map to TRBD1. The germline V gene encodes CDR1 GTSNPN and CDR2 SVGIG (reference sequence). Trimming at V came to 0 bases and at J to 7 bases, leaving 5 bases not matched to a gene. The CDR3 covers 14 residues.

The chain is built from TRBV5-5 and TRBJ1-5; D remains ambiguous. The length of the CDR3 is 14 residues. The germline V and J ends were trimmed by 1 base and 3 bases, with 8 bases remaining between them. Germline CDR1 is SGHKS and CDR2 is YYEKEE (reference sequence). As DNA, the CDR3 is TGTGCCAGCAGCTTGTGGGAGATCAATCAGCCCCAGCATTTT. It codes for CASSLWEINQPQHF.

V and J are TRBV18 and TRBJ2-6; 11 nucleotides align to TRBD2. J was trimmed by 2 bases and V by 2 bases; bases with no gene match: 5. There are 18 residues in the CDR3. Germline V gene sequence: CDR1 KGHSH, CDR2 LQKENI. The chain's CDR3 is CASSPFLAGGTGANVLTF. CDR3 in DNA: TGTGCCAGCTCACCATTTCTAGCGGGGGGAACTGGGGCCAACGTCCTGACTTTC.

The chain carries TRBV7-9 and TRBJ2-7; D is possibly TRBD1 (7 bases). CDR1 and CDR2 (germline): SEHNR, FQNEAQ (reference sequence). The CDR3 is 15 amino acids. Between the trimmed V and J ends, which lost 5 bases and 1 base, there was a span of 15 bases. The CDR3 DNA sequence: TGTGCCAGCAGCCGGAGGGGGCCTAGATCCTACGAGCAGTACTTC. Translation gives CASSRRGPRSYEQYF.

V usage is TRBV7-3 and J usage is TRBJ2-1; the D gene is possibly TRBD2 (5 bases). The germline V gene has CDR1 SGHTA and CDR2 FQGTGA. Trimming removed 8 bases at V and 5 bases at J, with 13 bases between. The CDR3 has 13 amino acids. The CDR3 sequence is CASGGIGDNEQFF. The CDR3 region has the DNA TGTGCCAGCGGAGGTATCGGGGACAATGAGCAGTTCTTC.

This clone was observed a handful of times. This chain connects TRBV18 to TRBJ1-1, with a weak D call TRBD1 (6 bases). V shed 2 bases and J shed 2 bases, with 9 bases lying between them. CDR1 and CDR2 (germline): KGHSH, LQKENI. The CDR3 extends over 14 amino acids. Here the CDR3 reads CASSPRQDNTEAFF. CDR3 bases: TGTGCCAGCTCACCAAGACAGGATAACACTGAAGCTTTCTTT.

This chain uses TRBV6-5 with TRBJ1-4, with D possibly matching TRBD1 (5 bases). CDR1 MNHEY and CDR2 SVGAGI come from the germline V gene. The length of the CDR3 is 15 residues. Deletions cut 2 bases from V and 0 bases from J, with 7 bases between. CDR3 sequence (DNA): TGTGCCAGCAGTTACGACAGAACAACTAATGAAAAACTGTTTTTT. It translates to CASSYDRTTNEKLFF.

The V and J genes are TRBV27 and TRBJ2-2; weak D call: TRBD2 (6 bases). The CDR3 has 17 residues. Trimming removed 1 base at V and 4 bases at J, with 16 bases between. Looked up from germline, CDR1 is MNHEY and CDR2 is SMNVEV (reference sequence). The CDR3 here is CASSLLLGARGTGELFF. CDR3 in DNA: TGTGCCAGCAGTTTATTGTTAGGGGCGCGGGGCACCGGGGAGCTGTTTTTT.

V and J are TRBV7-8 and TRBJ1-5; TRBD1 aligns across 9 bases. This CDR3 is built from 14 residues. CDR1 SGHVS and CDR2 FQNEAQ come from the germline V gene. The V and J ends lost 5 bases and 7 bases, in that order; junction bases with no gene match: 6. The CDR3 loop reads CASSPGTGSQPQHF. The CDR3 nucleotides are TGTGCCAGCAGCCCCGGGACAGGGAGCCAGCCCCAGCATTTT. Full variable domain (rest looked up from reference TRBV7-8 and TRBJ1-5): GAGVSQSPRYKVAKRGQDVALRCDPISGHVSLFWYQQALGQGPEFLTYFQNEAQLDKSGLPSDRFFAERPEGSVSTLKIQRTQQEDSAVYLCASSPGTGSQPQHFGDGTRLSIL.

V gene TRBV27 combines with J gene TRBJ1-2, with 10 bases aligning to TRBD1. Germline V CDR1 and CDR2: MNHEY, SMNVEV (reference sequence). CDR3 length: 16 amino acids. Unmatched junction bases numbered 5, after V lost 4 bases and J lost 0 bases. CDR3 amino acids: CASSSFGQGANYGYTF. In DNA form, the CDR3 reads TGTGCCAGCAGTTCCTTCGGACAGGGGGCTAACTATGGCTACACCTTC.

Written as DNA, the CDR3 is TGCGCCAGCAGCCGGACAGGGGGCACTGAAGCTTTCTTT. It specifies CASSRTGGTEAFF. J is TRBJ1-1 and V is TRBV10-1; 10 nucleotides match TRBD1. Germline V gene data show CDR1 as WNHNN and CDR2 as SYGVQD (reference sequence). This CDR3 region has 13 residues. V shed 6 bases, J shed 4 bases, and the junction held 2 bases outside the gene matches.

As DNA, the CDR3 is TGTGCCAGCAGCTTGGGGGCGGGGGGGGCCAAAAACATTCAGTACTTC. This gives the protein CASSLGAGGAKNIQYF. The chain carries TRBV5-4 and TRBJ2-4; 9 positions agree with TRBD2. The CDR3 covers 16 residues. The germline V gene encodes CDR1 SGHNT and CDR2 YYREEE (reference sequence). The J segment lost 1 base and the V segment lost 0 bases, leaving 2 bases of the junction unmatched.

V and J are TRBV7-6 and TRBJ2-3, with 7 bases that match TRBD1. In germline, CDR1 is SGHVS, CDR2 FNYEAQ. The CDR3 is made up of 15 amino acids. J was trimmed by 3 bases and V by 1 base; bases with no gene match: 4. The CDR3 coding sequence is TGTGCCAGCAGCTTAGGAGGGGGCCTTACAGATACGCAGTATTTT. The encoded protein is CASSLGGGLTDTQYF. The full variable domain, completed using reference TRBV7-6 and TRBJ2-3, is GAGVSQSPRYKVTKRGQDVALRCDPISGHVSLYWYRQALGQGPEFLTYFNYEAQQDKSGLPNDRFSAERPEGSISTLTIQRTEQRDSAMYRCASSLGGGLTDTQYFGPGTRLTVL.

The chain uses TRBV6-5 and TRBJ2-5; a possible D gene is TRBD2 (7 bases). CDR1 and CDR2 (germline): MNHEY, SVGAGI. This CDR3 is 14 amino acids long. Trimming cost V 5 bases and J 9 bases, with 19 bases left between them. CDR3: CASSPGGRVGAQYF. The CDR3 DNA reads as TGTGCCAGCAGTCCGGGGGGCCGAGTAGGGGCCCAGTACTTC.

CDR3 region: CASSDQGILQETQYF. Here the CDR3 DNA reads TGTGCCAGCAGCGACCAGGGGATCTTACAAGAGACCCAGTACTTC. The chain has TRBV27 and TRBJ2-5; tentative D call: TRBD1 (6 bases). Trimming took 6 bases from V and 2 from J, leaving 16 bases between them. Germline V CDR1 and CDR2: MNHEY, SMNVEV (reference sequence). The CDR3 is 15 amino acids.